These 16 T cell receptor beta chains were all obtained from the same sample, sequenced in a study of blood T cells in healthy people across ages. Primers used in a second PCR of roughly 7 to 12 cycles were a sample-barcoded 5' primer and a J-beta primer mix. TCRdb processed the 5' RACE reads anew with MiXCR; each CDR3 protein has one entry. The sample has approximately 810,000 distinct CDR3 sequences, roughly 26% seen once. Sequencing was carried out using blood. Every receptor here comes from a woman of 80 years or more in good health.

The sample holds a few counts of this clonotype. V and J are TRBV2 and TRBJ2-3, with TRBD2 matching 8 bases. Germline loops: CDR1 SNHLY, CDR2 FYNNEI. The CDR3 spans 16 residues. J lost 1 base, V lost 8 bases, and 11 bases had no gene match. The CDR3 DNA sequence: TGTGCCAGCGGGGGCGCCAGCGGGGGCCGCACAGATACGCAGTATTTT. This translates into CASGGASGGRTDTQYF.

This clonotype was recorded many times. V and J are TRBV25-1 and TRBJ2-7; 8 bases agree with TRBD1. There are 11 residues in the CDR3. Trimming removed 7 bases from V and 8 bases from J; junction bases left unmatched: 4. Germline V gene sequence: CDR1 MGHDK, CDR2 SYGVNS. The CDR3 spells CASIDRGKQYF. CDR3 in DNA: TGTGCCAGCATAGACAGGGGAAAGCAGTACTTC.

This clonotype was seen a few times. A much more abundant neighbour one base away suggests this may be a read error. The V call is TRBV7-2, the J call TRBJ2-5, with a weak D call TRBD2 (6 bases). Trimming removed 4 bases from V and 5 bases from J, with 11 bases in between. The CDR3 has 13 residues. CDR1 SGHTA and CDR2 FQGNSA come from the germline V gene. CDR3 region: CASSSGERETQYF. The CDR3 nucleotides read TGTGCCAGCAGCTCGGGGGAGAGGGAGACCCAGTACTTC.

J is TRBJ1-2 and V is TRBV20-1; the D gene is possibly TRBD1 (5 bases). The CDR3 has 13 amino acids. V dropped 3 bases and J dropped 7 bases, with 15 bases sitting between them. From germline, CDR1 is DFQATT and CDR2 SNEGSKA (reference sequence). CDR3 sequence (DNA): TGCAGTGCTAGTTGGGGGACGGGAGGTGGCTACACCTTC. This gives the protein CSASWGTGGGYTF.

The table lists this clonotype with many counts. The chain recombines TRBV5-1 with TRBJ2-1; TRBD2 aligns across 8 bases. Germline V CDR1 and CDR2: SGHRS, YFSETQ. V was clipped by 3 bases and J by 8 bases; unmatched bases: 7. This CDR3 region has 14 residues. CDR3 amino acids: CASSWRPGGDEQFF. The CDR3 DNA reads TGCGCCAGCAGCTGGCGGCCGGGGGGGGATGAGCAGTTCTTC.

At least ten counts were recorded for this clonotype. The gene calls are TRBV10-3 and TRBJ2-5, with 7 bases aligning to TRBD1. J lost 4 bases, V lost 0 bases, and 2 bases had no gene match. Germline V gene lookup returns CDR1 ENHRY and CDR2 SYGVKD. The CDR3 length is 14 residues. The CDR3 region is CAISESDRPETQYF. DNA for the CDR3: TGTGCCATCAGTGAGTCGGACAGGCCAGAGACCCAGTACTTC.

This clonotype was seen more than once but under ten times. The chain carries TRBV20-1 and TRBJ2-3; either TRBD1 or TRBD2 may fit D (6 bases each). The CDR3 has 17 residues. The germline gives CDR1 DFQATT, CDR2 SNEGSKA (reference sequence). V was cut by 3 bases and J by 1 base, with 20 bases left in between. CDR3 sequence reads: CSARGPGRGAGTDTQYF. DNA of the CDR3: TGCAGTGCTAGGGGCCCGGGTAGGGGGGCGGGCACAGATACGCAGTATTTT.

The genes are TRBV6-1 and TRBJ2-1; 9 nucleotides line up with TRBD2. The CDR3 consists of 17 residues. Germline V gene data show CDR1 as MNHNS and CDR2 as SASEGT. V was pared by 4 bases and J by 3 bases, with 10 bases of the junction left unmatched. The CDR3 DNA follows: TGTGCCAGCAGTGGAACACTGGGACTAGCCGGCTACAATGAGCAGTTCTTC. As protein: CASSGTLGLAGYNEQFF.

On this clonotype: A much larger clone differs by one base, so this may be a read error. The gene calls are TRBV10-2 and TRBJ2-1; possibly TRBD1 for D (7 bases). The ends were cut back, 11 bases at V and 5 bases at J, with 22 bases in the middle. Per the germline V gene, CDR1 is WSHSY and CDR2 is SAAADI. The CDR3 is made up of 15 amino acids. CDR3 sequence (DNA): TGCGCCGGCAACCCGGACAGGAGGGGAAACAATGAGCAGTTCTTC. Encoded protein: CAGNPDRRGNNEQFF.

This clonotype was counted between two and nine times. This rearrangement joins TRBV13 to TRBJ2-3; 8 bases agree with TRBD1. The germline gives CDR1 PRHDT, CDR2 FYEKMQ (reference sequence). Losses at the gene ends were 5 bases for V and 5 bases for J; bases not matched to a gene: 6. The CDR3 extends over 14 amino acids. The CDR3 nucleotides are TGTGCCAGCAGCATGGACAGGGCCCTAGATACGCAGTATTTT. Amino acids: CASSMDRALDTQYF.

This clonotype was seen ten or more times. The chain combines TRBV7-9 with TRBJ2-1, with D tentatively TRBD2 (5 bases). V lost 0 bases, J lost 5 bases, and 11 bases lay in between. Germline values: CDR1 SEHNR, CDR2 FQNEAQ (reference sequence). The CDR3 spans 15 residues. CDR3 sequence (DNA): TGTGCCAGCAGCTTAGCGGCTAGCTTCAACAATGAGCAGTTCTTC. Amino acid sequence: CASSLAASFNNEQFF.

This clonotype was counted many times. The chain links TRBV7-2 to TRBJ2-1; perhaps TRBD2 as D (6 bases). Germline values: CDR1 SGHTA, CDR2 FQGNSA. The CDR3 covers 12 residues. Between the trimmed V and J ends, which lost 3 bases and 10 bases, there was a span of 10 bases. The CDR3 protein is CASSLAAGEQFF. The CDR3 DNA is TGTGCCAGCAGCTTGGCGGCGGGGGAGCAGTTCTTC.

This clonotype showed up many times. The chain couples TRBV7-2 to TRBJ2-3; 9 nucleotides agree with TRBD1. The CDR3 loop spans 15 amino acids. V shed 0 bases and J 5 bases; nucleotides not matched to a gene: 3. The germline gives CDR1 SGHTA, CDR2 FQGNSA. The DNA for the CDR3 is TGTGCCAGCAGCTTAGCTGGACAGGGGAGAGATACGCAGTATTTT. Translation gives CASSLAGQGRDTQYF.

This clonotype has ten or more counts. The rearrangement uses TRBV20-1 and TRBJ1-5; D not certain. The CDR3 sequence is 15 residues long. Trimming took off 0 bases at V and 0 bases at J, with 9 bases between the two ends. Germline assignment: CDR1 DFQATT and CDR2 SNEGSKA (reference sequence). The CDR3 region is CSAREGSVSNQPQHF. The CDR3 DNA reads TGCAGTGCTAGAGAGGGGTCAGTTAGCAATCAGCCCCAGCATTTT.

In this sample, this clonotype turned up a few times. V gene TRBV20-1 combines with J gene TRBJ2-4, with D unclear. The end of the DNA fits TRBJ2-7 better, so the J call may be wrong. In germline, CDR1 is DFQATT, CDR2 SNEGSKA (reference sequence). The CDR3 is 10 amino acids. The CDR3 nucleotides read TGCAGTGCCTTGAACTACGAGCAGTACTTC. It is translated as CSALNYEQYF.

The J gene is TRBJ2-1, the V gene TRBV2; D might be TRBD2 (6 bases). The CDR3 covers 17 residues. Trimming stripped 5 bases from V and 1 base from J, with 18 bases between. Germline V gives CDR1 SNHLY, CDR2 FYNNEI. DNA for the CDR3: TGTGCCAGCAGTCAACGTTTTAGCGGAGGATCCTACAATGAGCAGTTCTTC. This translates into CASSQRFSGGSYNEQFF. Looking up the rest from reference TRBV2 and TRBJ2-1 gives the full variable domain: EPEVTQTPSHQVTQMGQEVILRCVPISNHLYFYWYRQILGQKVEFLVSFYNNEISEKSEIFDDQFSVERPDGSNFTLKIRSTKLEDSAMYFCASSQRFSGGSYNEQFFGPGTRLTVL.